This T cell receptor beta chain comes out of a study of blood T cell repertoires in COVID-19. Study-wide context: Samples came from the United States, Italy and Spain, spanning acute and convalescent COVID-19.

The age range of participants was 18 to 89 years, with residence in under 30 US areas. Categorization into cohorts depended on clinical history that participants reported. This clone turned up a few times. The method was immunoSEQ multiplex PCR; TCRdb's version includes in-frame clones alone and lacks a portion of them. Counted here are some 170,000 clones, about 90% occurring once; the ten biggest clones make up roughly 1.2%. Sequencing was performed on PBMCs or T cells enriched from blood (not recorded which). This clonotype was sampled from a human donor with acute COVID-19. The donor label of this sample is uncertain.

The CDR3 sequence: CASSVEGDSNQPQHF. DNA of the CDR3: TGTGCCAGCAGCGTAGAGGGGGATAGCAATCAGCCCCAGCATTTT. The V call is TRBV9, the J call TRBJ1-5, with D maybe TRBD1 (6 bases). The CDR3 is 15 amino acids. V was cut by 0 bases and J by 0 bases, with 7 bases left in between. Germline CDR1 and CDR2: SGDLS and YYNGEE.